Each of the 29 T cell receptor beta chains below was sequenced from the same sample in a study of radiotherapy plus CTLA-4 blockade in lung cancer. Produced via immunoSEQ multiplex PCR; TCRdb's table is partial and in-frame only. The table has 47,000 or so clones, approximately 81% seen once. The sequenced sample was peripheral blood, obtained from a patient treated with radiotherapy plus ipilimumab. These receptors originate from a human donor with non-small cell lung cancer whose response to radiotherapy plus ipilimumab could not be evaluated.

The V and J genes are TRBV7-8 and TRBJ1-4; perhaps TRBD1 as D (5 bases). The germline gives CDR1 SGHVS, CDR2 FQNEAQ. The ends were cut back, 1 base at V and 7 bases at J, with 16 bases in the middle. The CDR3 is 16 amino acids. For the CDR3, the DNA is TGTGCCAGCAGCTTAGATGTTGGGGGGGTACGTGAAAAACTGTTTTTT. Amino acid sequence: CASSLDVGGVREKLFF.

The chain links TRBV19 to TRBJ1-2; TRBD1 might be the D (6 bases). Trimming removed 7 bases at V and 2 bases at J, with 14 bases between. The CDR3 consists of 14 residues. Germline assignment: CDR1 LNHDA and CDR2 SQIVND (reference sequence). CDR3 residues: CASTNRERNYGYTF. The CDR3 DNA is TGTGCCAGTACCAACAGGGAAAGGAACTATGGCTACACCTTC.

The chain joins TRBV10-2 to TRBJ1-1, with TRBD1 as a possible D gene (5 bases). The CDR3 is made up of 15 amino acids. V was cut by 10 bases and J by 3 bases, with 21 bases left in between. Germline loops: CDR1 WSHSY, CDR2 SAAADI. CDR3 protein: CATCDMGRGDTEAFF. As DNA, the CDR3 is TGCGCCACCTGCGATATGGGGCGGGGGGACACTGAAGCTTTCTTT.

The chain employs TRBV11-2 and TRBJ2-4, with no clear D. The germline gives CDR1 SGHAT, CDR2 FQNNGV. The CDR3 consists of 14 residues. V was cut by 4 bases and J by 1 base, with 8 bases left in between. The CDR3 sequence: CASSSGAAKNIQYF. Here the CDR3 DNA reads TGTGCCAGCAGCTCTGGAGCGGCCAAAAACATTCAGTACTTC. Variable domain in full (rest from reference TRBV11-2 and TRBJ2-4): EAGVAQSPRYKIIEKRQSVAFWCNPISGHATLYWYQQILGQGPKLLIQFQNNGVVDDSQLPKDRFSAERLKGVDSTLKIQPAKLEDSAVYLCASSSGAAKNIQYFGAGTRLSVL.

CDR3 sequence reads: CASSYWENSYEQYF. The CDR3 bases are TGCGCCAGCAGCTATTGGGAGAACTCCTACGAGCAGTACTTC. This chain links TRBV5-1 with TRBJ2-7; weak D call: TRBD2 (5 bases). Trimming removed 3 bases from V and 0 bases from J, with 10 bases in between. CDR1 SGHRS and CDR2 YFSETQ come from the germline V gene. There are 14 residues in the CDR3.

CDR3 amino acids: CATSSGTGGYNEQFF. The CDR3, as DNA: TGTGCCACCAGCAGCGGGACAGGAGGGTACAATGAGCAGTTCTTC. The V gene is TRBV15, the J gene TRBJ2-1; TRBD1 agrees at 8 bases. CDR1 is LNHNV, CDR2 YYDKDF, per germline (reference sequence). CDR3 length equals 15 residues. V was pared by 3 bases and J by 4 bases, with 5 bases of the junction left unmatched.

V usage is TRBV27 and J usage is TRBJ1-1, with D possibly TRBD1 on 5 matching bases. The germline V gene has CDR1 MNHEY and CDR2 SMNVEV (reference sequence). Trimming removed 3 bases from V and 1 base from J, with 9 bases in between. There are 14 residues in the CDR3. In DNA form, the CDR3 reads TGTGCCAGCAGTTTTTGGGGCAGGAACACTGAAGCTTTCTTT. It codes for CASSFWGRNTEAFF.

The chain recombines TRBV7-9 with TRBJ2-7, with 10 bases lining up with TRBD1. The length of the CDR3 is 16 residues. V lost 1 base to trimming and J lost 2 bases; unmatched junction nucleotides: 5. The germline V gene encodes CDR1 SEHNR and CDR2 FQNEAQ (reference sequence). The CDR3 region has the DNA TGTGCCAGCAGCTTAGTGCAGGGACAGGGGACCTACGAGCAGTACTTC. This sequence encodes CASSLVQGQGTYEQYF. The full variable domain, with the rest looked up from reference TRBV7-9 and TRBJ2-7, is DTGVSQNPRHKITKRGQNVTFRCDPISEHNRLYWYRQTLGQGPEFLTYFQNEAQLEKSRLLSDRFSAERPKGSFSTLEIQRTEQGDSAMYLCASSLVQGQGTYEQYFGPGTRLTVT.

The chain combines TRBV7-2 with TRBJ1-5; D unclear. Germline CDR1 and CDR2: SGHTA and FQGNSA. V dropped 3 bases and J dropped 5 bases, with 11 bases sitting between them. This CDR3 comprises 14 residues. The CDR3 sequence is CASSFGLTDQPQHF. DNA of the CDR3: TGTGCCAGCAGCTTTGGTTTAACAGATCAGCCCCAGCATTTT.

J is TRBJ1-1 and V is TRBV5-1; 7 nucleotides match TRBD1. V trimming: 3 bases; J trimming: 1 base; junction bases outside the gene matches: 3. This CDR3 has 14 residues. Germline CDR1 is SGHRS and CDR2 is YFSETQ. The CDR3 sequence is CASSWDRRNTEAFF. CDR3 DNA: TGCGCCAGCAGCTGGGACAGAAGGAACACTGAAGCTTTCTTT.

V and J are TRBV7-9 and TRBJ2-7, with 10 bases fitting TRBD1. Germline CDR1 and CDR2: SEHNR and FQNEAQ (reference sequence). The CDR3 runs to 15 residues. V lost 5 bases, J lost 0 bases, and 4 bases stayed unmatched. The CDR3 nucleotides are TGTGCCAGCAGCCCCCGGGACAGGGGCTCCTACGAGCAGTACTTC. It is translated as CASSPRDRGSYEQYF.

This clone was detected a few times. The rearrangement uses TRBV10-3 and TRBJ2-3, with 8 bases fitting TRBD2. Germline assignment: CDR1 ENHRY and CDR2 SYGVKD. The CDR3 is 14 amino acids. J lost 4 bases, V lost 4 bases, and 4 bases had no gene match. CDR3 in amino acids: CAISAGTSPDTQYF. CDR3 in DNA: TGTGCCATCAGTGCGGGGACTAGTCCAGATACGCAGTATTTT.

V usage is TRBV9 and J usage is TRBJ1-2; 10 bases map to TRBD1. Germline V gene data show CDR1 as SGDLS and CDR2 as YYNGEE. Unmatched junction bases numbered 5, after V lost 4 bases and J lost 8 bases. The CDR3 extends over 13 amino acids. This chain's CDR3 is CASSPGTGVGYTF. As DNA, the CDR3 is TGTGCCAGCAGCCCTGGGACAGGGGTCGGCTACACCTTC.

The V call is TRBV4-3, the J call TRBJ2-3; 9 nucleotides agree with TRBD2. The V gene end was trimmed by 1 base and the J gene end by 0 bases; junction bases not matched to a gene: 2. The germline V gene encodes CDR1 LGHNA and CDR2 YSLEER. This CDR3 spans 16 amino acids. In nucleotides, the CDR3 is TGCGCCAGCAGCCAAGGAGCGGGAGGTAGCACAGATACGCAGTATTTT. It yields the protein CASSQGAGGSTDTQYF.

The CDR3 spells CASTPGGTGDWDTQYF. CDR3 nucleotides: TGTGCCAGCACCCCTGGAGGTACAGGGGATTGGGATACGCAGTATTTT. This rearrangement joins TRBV28 to TRBJ2-3; 7 nucleotides align to TRBD1. The CDR3 sequence is 16 residues long. V lost 7 bases and J lost 6; bases outside the gene matches: 16. CDR1 is MDHEN and CDR2 is SYDVKM in the germline V gene.

V and J are TRBV27 and TRBJ2-1, with 7 bases that match TRBD2. The germline gives CDR1 MNHEY, CDR2 SMNVEV (reference sequence). Trimming at V came to 3 bases and at J to 2 bases, leaving 4 bases not matched to a gene. The CDR3 consists of 15 residues. CDR3 sequence: CASSFGRTAYNEQFF. As DNA, the CDR3 is TGTGCCAGCAGTTTCGGGAGGACCGCCTACAATGAGCAGTTCTTC.

DNA for the CDR3: TGTGCCAGCAGCTTAACTAGCGGGGTCCAAGAGACCCAGTACTTC. It yields the protein CASSLTSGVQETQYF. The chain links TRBV7-9 to TRBJ2-5; 10 bases line up with TRBD2. The CDR3 consists of 15 residues. Germline V gives CDR1 SEHNR, CDR2 FQNEAQ (reference sequence). After removal of 2 bases from V and 1 base from J, the junction contained 1 base not matched to a gene.

The chain links TRBV6-5 to TRBJ1-5; no definite D call. This CDR3 has 14 residues. The germline gives CDR1 MNHEY, CDR2 SVGAGI. The V end was cut by 2 bases, the J end by 2 bases, with 7 bases between. In DNA form, the CDR3 reads TGTGCCAGCAGTTACCGCGGGGGCAATCAGCCCCAGCATTTT. Its protein is CASSYRGGNQPQHF.

The gene calls are TRBV9 and TRBJ1-1; D unclear. Germline loops: CDR1 SGDLS, CDR2 YYNGEE. V was clipped by 4 bases and J by 0 bases, with 7 bases between them. There are 13 residues in the CDR3. CDR3 residues: CASSRTVNTEAFF. CDR3 nucleotides: TGTGCCAGCAGCCGAACAGTGAACACTGAAGCTTTCTTT.

The gene calls are TRBV7-3 and TRBJ2-1; TRBD2 is a possible D gene (6 bases). Trimming stripped 5 bases from V and 5 bases from J, with 22 bases between. The CDR3 runs 17 residues. CDR1 and CDR2 (germline): SGHTA, FQGTGA. The CDR3 DNA sequence: TGTGCCAGCAGCCCCGATTCCGGGACTGAAGGGGACAATGAGCAGTTCTTC. It translates to CASSPDSGTEGDNEQFF.

The rearrangement joins TRBV28 to TRBJ2-5; 10 nucleotides agree with TRBD2. The trim removed 7 bases at V and 1 base at J, leaving 6 bases unmatched. CDR1 is MDHEN and CDR2 is SYDVKM in the germline V gene. The CDR3 is 15 amino acids. CDR3 nucleotide sequence: TGTGCCAGCACCGGACTAGCGGAGATCCAAGAGACCCAGTACTTC. Translating gives CASTGLAEIQETQYF.

This chain joins TRBV7-2 and TRBJ1-1, with 7 bases identical to TRBD1. Trimming removed 3 bases from V and 0 bases from J; junction bases left unmatched: 4. The CDR3 contains 15 residues. CDR1 SGHTA and CDR2 FQGNSA come from the germline V gene. As DNA, the CDR3 is TGTGCCAGCAGCTTCCGACAGGGACTGAACACTGAAGCTTTCTTT. The encoded protein is CASSFRQGLNTEAFF. The whole variable domain, filled in from reference TRBV7-2 and TRBJ1-1, reads GAGVSQSPSNKVTEKGKDVELRCDPISGHTALYWYRQSLGQGLEFLIYFQGNSAPDKSGLPSDRFSAERTGGSVSTLTIQRTQQEDSAVYLCASSFRQGLNTEAFFGQGTRLTVV.

The chain links TRBV25-1 to TRBJ1-1; 7 bases match TRBD1. The junction had 13 bases not matched to a gene; V was cut back by 6 bases and J by 6 bases. The CDR3 has 15 amino acids. Per the germline V gene, CDR1 is MGHDK and CDR2 is SYGVNS. CDR3 region: CASREQGGLMSEAFF. The CDR3 DNA follows: TGTGCCAGCAGGGAGCAAGGGGGCTTAATGTCTGAAGCTTTCTTT. The full variable domain, rest sourced from reference TRBV25-1 and TRBJ1-1, is EADIYQTPRYLVIGTGKKITLECSQTMGHDKMYWYQQDPGMELHLIHYSYGVNSTEKGDLSSESTVSRIRTEHFPLTLESARPSHTSQYLCASREQGGLMSEAFFGQGTRLTVV.

This clone was counted many times. The genes are TRBV30 and TRBJ2-7; D possibly corresponds to TRBD1 (6 bases). Looked up from germline, CDR1 is GTSNPN and CDR2 is SVGIG (reference sequence). Trimming took 0 bases from V and 5 from J, leaving 8 bases between them. The CDR3 length is 12 residues. As DNA, the CDR3 is TGTGCCTGGAGTGTACAGGGAAACGAGCAGTACTTC. It translates to CAWSVQGNEQYF. The entire variable domain, with the rest obtained from reference TRBV30 and TRBJ2-7, is as follows: SQTIHQWPATLVQPVGSPLSLECTVEGTSNPNLYWYRQAAGRGLQLLFYSVGIGQISSEVPQNLSASRPQDRQFILSSKKLLLSDSGFYLCAWSVQGNEQYFGPGTRLTVT.

The chain couples TRBV7-9 to TRBJ1-3; 7 bases are a match to TRBD1. V was clipped by 5 bases and J by 0 bases; unmatched bases: 4. The germline gives CDR1 SEHNR, CDR2 FQNEAQ (reference sequence). This CDR3 has 15 amino acids. CDR3 in DNA: TGTGCCAGCAGCGCGGACAGGACCTCTGGAAACACCATATATTTT. Protein sequence: CASSADRTSGNTIYF.

The chain recombines TRBV19 with TRBJ1-2, with D unresolved. Germline V gives CDR1 LNHDA, CDR2 SQIVND (reference sequence). This CDR3 region has 13 residues. V was shortened by 4 bases and J by 5 bases, with 11 bases between the two germline ends. The CDR3 here is CASSTRDFYGYTF. Written as DNA, the CDR3 is TGTGCCAGTAGTACTCGGGATTTTTATGGCTACACCTTC.

A few counts support this clone. V usage is TRBV7-2 and J usage is TRBJ1-2, with 7 bases fitting TRBD1. CDR3 length: 13 residues. V lost 6 bases to trimming and J lost 6 bases; unmatched junction nucleotides: 7. Germline V gene data show CDR1 as SGHTA and CDR2 as FQGNSA. CDR3 sequence (DNA): TGTGCCAGCAGACTTGACAGGGTTAATGGCTACACCTTC. Translation: CASRLDRVNGYTF.

The chain recombines TRBV11-3 with TRBJ2-1; tentatively, D is TRBD2 (6 bases). CDR3 size: 15 residues. V was pared by 1 base and J by 1 base, with 8 bases between. CDR1 and CDR2 (germline): SGHNT, YENEEA. Here the CDR3 reads CASSLGTTSYNEQFF. In DNA form, the CDR3 reads TGTGCCAGCAGCTTAGGGACTACTTCCTACAATGAGCAGTTCTTC.

The table lists this clone with a few counts. The chain has TRBV2 and TRBJ2-7; 7 bases fit TRBD2. The CDR3 loop spans 14 amino acids. Germline V gene data show CDR1 as SNHLY and CDR2 as FYNNEI. The junction had 6 bases not matched to a gene; V was cut back by 7 bases and J by 0 bases. CDR3 in amino acids: CASMIPSGSYEQYF. The CDR3 bases are TGTGCCAGCATGATCCCTAGCGGCTCCTACGAGCAGTACTTC.